One sample yielded the 5 T cell receptor beta chains listed below, sequenced in a study of CD8+ T cells in alopecia areata. Treatment described: oral pan-JAK inhibitor, 5-10 mg twice daily. Investigators isolated RNA and reverse transcribed it into cDNA to act as the sequencing template. The table came from immunoSEQ multiplex PCR; TCRdb's copy has only in-frame clones and leaves some out. The table has 150,000 or so clones, about two thirds seen once. Sequencing used CD4+ T cells sorted from blood, obtained at week 4, from a patient treated with tofacitinib. These receptors were obtained from a human donor with alopecia areata.

The rearrangement links TRBV5-1 to TRBJ2-7; weak D call: TRBD1 (6 bases). There are 15 residues in the CDR3. V was cut by 4 bases and J by 0 bases, with 14 bases left in between. Germline V gene lookup returns CDR1 SGHRS and CDR2 YFSETQ. CDR3 protein: CASSRSRGYSYEQYF. The CDR3 nucleotides are TGCGCCAGCAGCCGTTCGAGGGGGTACTCCTACGAGCAGTACTTC.

The CDR3 DNA reads as TGTGCCAGCAGCCTCGGGACAGGTGCCTTGGAGCAGTACTTC. Residues: CASSLGTGALEQYF. The chain recombines TRBV28 with TRBJ2-7, with TRBD1 matching 8 bases. CDR1 is MDHEN and CDR2 is SYDVKM in the germline V gene. The V gene end was trimmed by 6 bases and the J gene end by 7 bases; junction bases not matched to a gene: 11. This CDR3 region has 14 residues.

V and J are TRBV30 and TRBJ1-1; D not certain. Germline CDR1 reads GTSNPN; CDR2 reads SVGIG (reference sequence). V dropped 0 bases and J dropped 4 bases, with 6 bases sitting between them. CDR3 length: 12 amino acids. The CDR3 sequence: CAWSVRSTEAFF. Here the CDR3 DNA reads TGTGCCTGGAGTGTACGAAGCACTGAAGCTTTCTTT.

V gene TRBV29-1 combines with J gene TRBJ1-1; no firm D call. This CDR3 comprises 12 residues. CDR1 and CDR2 from the germline V gene are SQVTM and ANQGSEA. V dropped 2 bases and J dropped 0 bases, with 4 bases sitting between them. The CDR3 is CSVEQVNTEAFF. The CDR3 DNA sequence: TGCAGCGTTGAACAAGTGAACACTGAAGCTTTCTTT. Based on the CDR3 plus reference TRBV29-1 and TRBJ1-1, the full variable domain is SAVISQKPSRDICQRGTSLTIQCQVDSQVTMMFWYRQQPGQSLTLIATANQGSEATYESGFVIDKFPISRPNLTFSTLTVSNMSPEDSSIYLCSVEQVNTEAFFGQGTRLTVV.

V is TRBV10-2 and J is TRBJ1-5; TRBD1 might be the D (6 bases). Germline CDR1 is WSHSY and CDR2 is SAAADI. V gave up 3 bases and J gave up 7 bases, with 10 bases separating them. The CDR3 is 13 residues long. The CDR3 region has the DNA TGCGCCAGCAGTGAAAACAGGGTGCAGCCCCAGCATTTT. Its translation: CASSENRVQPQHF.